The table lists the clone carrying this T cell receptor beta chain with a count of one. No antigen is known for it. This sample is drawn from a study of shared clonotypes between healthy human individuals. Study background: Each donor's CD8 memory used one plate, CD8 naive two, each CD4 subset three.

Naive CD8 cells comprised CD45RO-negative, CCR7-positively selected cells, excluding terminally differentiated effector memory CD45RA+ cells. Study-level results: Rarefaction revealed incomplete sorted-subset sequencing despite large depth.

It was across several immunoSEQ plates that each subset's genomic DNA was evenly split. The assay was immunoSEQ multiplex PCR, and TCRdb's table has in-frame clones only and misses some. The repertoire holds 1.5 million to 2.5 million clones, about 95% seen once, with 1.2% in the top ten. Source material: naive CD8+ T cells sorted from blood. This TCR came from a man aged 18 to 35 in good health.

DNA for the CDR3: TGCGCCAGCAGCTTGAGGGGACAGGGAGATACGCAGTATTTT. Translating gives CASSLRGQGDTQYF. The J gene is TRBJ2-3, the V gene TRBV5-1; 9 bases align to TRBD1. Per germline, CDR1 SGHRS and CDR2 YFSETQ. Trimming at V came to 1 base and at J to 5 bases, leaving 2 bases not matched to a gene. This CDR3 is 14 amino acids long.